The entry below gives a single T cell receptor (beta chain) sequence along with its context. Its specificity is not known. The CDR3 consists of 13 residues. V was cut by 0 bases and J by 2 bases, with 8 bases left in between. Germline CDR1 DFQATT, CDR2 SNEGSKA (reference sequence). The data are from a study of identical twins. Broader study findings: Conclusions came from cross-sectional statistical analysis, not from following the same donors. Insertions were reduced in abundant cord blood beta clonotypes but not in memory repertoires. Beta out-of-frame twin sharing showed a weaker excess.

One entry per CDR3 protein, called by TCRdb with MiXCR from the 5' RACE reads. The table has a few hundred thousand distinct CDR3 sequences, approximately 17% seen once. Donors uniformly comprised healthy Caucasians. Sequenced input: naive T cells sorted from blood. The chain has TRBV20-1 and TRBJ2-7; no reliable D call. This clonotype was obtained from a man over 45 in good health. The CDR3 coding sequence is TGCAGTGCTAGAGATCTCGGCACCTACGAGCAGTACTTC. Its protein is CSARDLGTYEQYF.